The sequence of this TCR beta chain was determined in a study of cytomegalovirus exposure and HLA in healthy donors. Overall study context: Among 150 million to 200 million T cells, an earlier analysis found around 100 million unique TCR beta sequences.

PCR used 60 Vbeta primers and 13 Jbeta primers. This table comes from immunoSEQ multiplex PCR, and its TCRdb copy is limited to in-frame clones, with some not included. The sample has 150,000 or so clones, 73% seen once. The CDR3 contains 11 residues. CDR1 is MNHEY, CDR2 SMNVEV, per germline (reference sequence). Trimming removed 6 bases at V and 8 bases at J, with 10 bases between. The clonotype was recovered from a woman under 30 in good health and CMV-seronegative. V and J are TRBV27 and TRBJ1-2, with D possibly TRBD1 on 5 matching bases. The specimen sequenced was PBMCs. Here the CDR3 reads CASSQGGGYTF. CDR3 bases: TGTGCCAGCAGCCAGGGTGGCGGCTACACCTTC.